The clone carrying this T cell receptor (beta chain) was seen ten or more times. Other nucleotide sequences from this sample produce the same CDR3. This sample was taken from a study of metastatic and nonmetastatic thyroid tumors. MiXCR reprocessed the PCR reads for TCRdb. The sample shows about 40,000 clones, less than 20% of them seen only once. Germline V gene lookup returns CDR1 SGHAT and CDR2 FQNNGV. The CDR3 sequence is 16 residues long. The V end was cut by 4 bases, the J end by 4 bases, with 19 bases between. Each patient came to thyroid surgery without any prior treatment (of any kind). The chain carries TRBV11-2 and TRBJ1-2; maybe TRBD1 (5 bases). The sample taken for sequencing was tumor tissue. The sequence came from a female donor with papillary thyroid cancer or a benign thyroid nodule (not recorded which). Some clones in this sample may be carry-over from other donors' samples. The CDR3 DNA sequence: TGTGCCAGCAGCTGGTACGGGACGGCACTTGGCTATGGCTACACCTTC. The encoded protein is CASSWYGTALGYGYTF.